What follows is one TCR beta chain and its context. The record originates from a study of human T cells and chemical hapten exposure. This CDR3 has 15 amino acids. The V gene's germline CDR1 is SGHRS and CDR2 YFSETQ. Trimming at V came to 2 bases and at J to 3 bases, leaving 5 bases not matched to a gene. Each CDR3 protein gets one entry after TCRdb re-called the RACE reads with MiXCR. The table lists roughly 120,000 distinct CDR3 sequences, roughly an eighth of them singletons. Time point meaning: patch test 1, 2 weeks after DPC sensitization. Noted treatment: therapeutic diphenylcyclopropenone sensitization with weekly scalp DPC.

This specimen was whole blood, taken in connection with sensitization to the hapten diphenylcyclopropenone (DPC). V and J are TRBV5-1 and TRBJ2-5, with TRBD2 matching 9 bases. The clonotype comes from a woman between 50 and 59 years old with alopecia areata. Some clones in this sample may be carry-over from other donors' samples. The CDR3 here is CASSFGLASKETQYF. The CDR3 DNA is TGCGCCAGCAGCTTCGGACTAGCGTCCAAAGAGACCCAGTACTTC.